This T cell receptor (beta chain) derives from a study of cytotoxic CD8 clonotypes in ibrutinib-treated CLL. About the research overall: Overall, some 24 responses were partial and 2 complete; following median roughly 72 months, about 15 patients stayed remitted and approximately 12 progressed. Whole-study findings and limits: Public clonotypes occurred uncommonly; on treatment, they contracted or remained stable. Clonality increased at ibrutinib response and stayed stable in sustained remission. At progression, however, it fell back toward baseline.

On this clone: What it binds is not known.

The CDR3 totals 15 residues. The V and J ends lost 1 base and 8 bases, in that order; junction bases with no gene match: 4. CDR1 is SGHTA, CDR2 FQGNSA, per germline. The method was immunoSEQ multiplex PCR; TCRdb's version includes in-frame clones alone and lacks a portion of them. This repertoire shows about 130,000 clones, about 80% found once; its top ten account for approximately 5.1%. The chain recombines TRBV7-2 with TRBJ1-6; 8 nucleotides align to TRBD1. The sequence came from a human donor with chronic lymphocytic leukemia. Source: PBMCs, taken after 24 months of ibrutinib treatment. This CDR3 is CASSLETGVHSPLHF. CDR3 sequence (DNA): TGTGCCAGCAGCTTAGAGACAGGGGTGCATTCACCCCTCCACTTT.